The 20 T cell receptor beta chains in this list originate from one sample, sequenced in a study of B cell selection in AIRE deficiency. TCRdb's table, derived via immunoSEQ multiplex PCR, lists solely in-frame clones and lacks some. The repertoire includes some 24,000 clones, roughly 96% of them detected once, and 0.2% to 0.25% sits in the top ten. CD4+CD127+ cells were sorted as the conventional CD4 T cells. The sample comprised conventional CD4+ T cells sorted from PBMCs. The receptors originated from a human donor with AIRE deficiency.

The chain uses TRBV5-6 and TRBJ1-1; TRBD1 agrees at 9 bases. The CDR3 contains 15 residues. The V and J ends lost 0 bases and 8 bases, in that order; junction bases with no gene match: 8. CDR1 and CDR2 (germline): SGHDT, YYEEEE. This CDR3 reads CASSLGGTGLAEAFF. The DNA for the CDR3 is TGTGCCAGCAGCTTGGGAGGGACAGGGCTTGCCGAAGCTTTCTTT.

The chain is built from TRBV10-3 and TRBJ1-1; no clear D gene. The CDR3 extends over 13 amino acids. Germline V gene data show CDR1 as ENHRY and CDR2 as SYGVKD. Trimming pared 2 bases from V and 5 bases from J, leaving 9 bases between. The CDR3 is CAISEPGRTEAFF. The CDR3 DNA sequence: TGTGCCATCAGTGAGCCGGGTAGAACTGAAGCTTTCTTT.

The V gene is TRBV7-3, the J gene TRBJ2-3; D call uncertain. The CDR3 loop spans 14 amino acids. CDR1 and CDR2 (germline): SGHTA, FQGTGA. V was shortened by 4 bases and J by 1 base, with 9 bases between the two germline ends. The DNA of the CDR3 is TGTGCCAGCAGCTCCCGGGCCGGCACAGATACGCAGTATTTT. Amino acids: CASSSRAGTDTQYF.

The chain is built from TRBV14 and TRBJ1-2; 10 bases match TRBD1. This CDR3 is built from 15 residues. CDR1 SGHDN and CDR2 FVKESK come from the germline V gene. Unmatched junction bases numbered 3, after V lost 1 base and J lost 4 bases. CDR3 amino acids: CASSQGWTGGYGYTF. The CDR3 nucleotides read TGTGCCAGCAGCCAAGGCTGGACAGGGGGCTATGGCTACACCTTC.

The chain couples TRBV7-9 to TRBJ2-1; 7 bases fit TRBD2. This CDR3 has 15 residues. CDR1 is SEHNR and CDR2 is FQNEAQ in the germline V gene (reference sequence). V trimming: 1 base; J trimming: 8 bases; junction bases outside the gene matches: 8. CDR3 DNA: TGTGCCAGCAGCTTAGATTTGCGGGAGCTCTATGAGCAGTTCTTC. This codes for CASSLDLRELYEQFF.

The chain links TRBV18 to TRBJ1-2; tentatively, D is TRBD1 (5 bases). V lost 1 base, J lost 10 bases, and 16 bases lay in between. The CDR3 sequence is 14 residues long. CDR1 KGHSH and CDR2 LQKENI come from the germline V gene. CDR3 loop: CASSPLDTDAPYTF. DNA for the CDR3: TGTGCCAGCTCACCACTGGACACTGATGCTCCCTACACCTTC.

This chain links TRBV18 with TRBJ2-7, with D tentatively TRBD1 (6 bases). CDR3 length: 15 residues. The germline V gene has CDR1 KGHSH and CDR2 LQKENI. The V end was cut by 3 bases, the J end by 0 bases, with 12 bases between. The CDR3 region is CASSPDRSSSYEQYF. The CDR3 DNA reads as TGTGCCAGCTCACCCGACAGGTCAAGCTCCTACGAGCAGTACTTC.

V is TRBV14 and J is TRBJ2-3, with D uncertain. This CDR3 spans 11 amino acids. Germline values: CDR1 SGHDN, CDR2 FVKESK. Between the trimmed V and J ends, which lost 1 base and 9 bases, there was a span of 5 bases. The CDR3 region is CASSQAATQYF. CDR3 nucleotide sequence: TGTGCCAGCAGCCAAGCGGCCACGCAGTATTTT. Filled out from reference TRBV14 and TRBJ2-3, the complete variable domain reads EAGVTQFPSHSVIEKGQTVTLRCDPISGHDNLYWYRRVMGKEIKFLLHFVKESKQDESGMPNNRFLAERTGGTYSTLKVQPAELEDSGVYFCASSQAATQYFGPGTRLTVL.

The CDR3 sequence is CASSQTGTDYNEQFF. As DNA, the CDR3 is TGCGCCAGCAGCCAAACCGGGACAGACTACAATGAGCAGTTCTTC. J is TRBJ2-1 and V is TRBV4-3, with 7 bases matching TRBD1. V lost 2 bases to trimming and J lost 3 bases; unmatched junction nucleotides: 4. CDR1 and CDR2 from the germline V gene are LGHNA and YSLEER. The CDR3 runs to 15 residues.

In nucleotides, the CDR3 is TGTGCCAGTAGTTTTAGCGGGGAGGGATACAATGAGCAGTTCTTC. Translation: CASSFSGEGYNEQFF. The chain uses TRBV19 and TRBJ2-1; 8 bases align to TRBD2. The V segment lost 5 bases and the J segment 4 bases; nucleotides outside the gene matches: 7. Germline CDR1 is LNHDA and CDR2 is SQIVND (reference sequence). The CDR3 is 15 amino acids. The entire variable domain, with the rest obtained from reference TRBV19 and TRBJ2-1, is as follows: DGGITQSPKYLFRKEGQNVTLSCEQNLNHDAMYWYRQDPGQGLRLIYYSQIVNDFQKGDIAEGYSVSREKKESFPLTVTSAQKNPTAFYLCASSFSGEGYNEQFFGPGTRLTVL.

This clone was detected only once. The chain combines TRBV27 with TRBJ1-5; no reliable D call. The CDR3 is 14 amino acids. V was clipped by 6 bases and J by 0 bases, with 9 bases between them. The germline V gene encodes CDR1 MNHEY and CDR2 SMNVEV (reference sequence). DNA of the CDR3: TGTGCCAGCAGACCAGGTTATAGCAATCAGCCCCAGCATTTT. Translated, it gives CASRPGYSNQPQHF.

The rearrangement uses TRBV4-2 and TRBJ2-5; 7 bases line up with TRBD1. This CDR3 is built from 15 residues. Per the germline V gene, CDR1 is LGHNA and CDR2 is YNFKEQ. V trimming: 0 bases; J trimming: 5 bases; junction bases outside the gene matches: 6. CDR3 loop: CASSQDGRGWETQYF. CDR3 sequence (DNA): TGTGCCAGCAGCCAAGATGGCAGGGGGTGGGAGACCCAGTACTTC.

V and J are TRBV6-4 and TRBJ2-3; perhaps TRBD1 as D (5 bases). The V end was cut by 4 bases, the J end by 1 base, with 15 bases between. The CDR3 is 16 residues long. Looked up from germline, CDR1 is MRHNA and CDR2 is SNTAGT. The CDR3 sequence: CASSAPPDNRTDTQYF. DNA of the CDR3: TGTGCCAGCAGTGCCCCACCGGACAACCGCACAGATACGCAGTATTTT.

The V call is TRBV7-2, the J call TRBJ2-7, with D perhaps matching TRBD1 or TRBD2 (6 bases each). V lost 4 bases, J lost 7 bases, and 20 bases lay in between. There are 15 residues in the CDR3. CDR1 is SGHTA and CDR2 is FQGNSA in the germline V gene. DNA for the CDR3: TGTGCCAGCAGCTCCCGTCTAGCGCCCCAGGGGGAGCAGTACTTC. Its protein is CASSSRLAPQGEQYF.

The V gene is TRBV4-3, the J gene TRBJ2-6; possibly TRBD1 or TRBD2 for D (5 bases each). CDR1 is LGHNA, CDR2 YSLEER, per germline. Trimming left V 1 base short and J 4 bases short, with 11 bases between. CDR3 length equals 16 residues. CDR3 bases: TGCGCCAGCAGCCAAGGACCAGGGACCGGGGCCAACGTCCTGACTTTC. This codes for CASSQGPGTGANVLTF.

This clone was seen a single time. The gene calls are TRBV28 and TRBJ2-7; the match to TRBD1 covers 10 bases. J was trimmed by 1 base and V by 6 bases; bases with no gene match: 0. This CDR3 is built from 13 residues. The germline V gene encodes CDR1 MDHEN and CDR2 SYDVKM. The DNA of the CDR3 is TGTGCCAGCAGGGACAGGGGGTCCTACGAGCAGTACTTC. Protein: CASRDRGSYEQYF.

This chain joins TRBV5-6 and TRBJ1-2; 9 positions match TRBD1. The CDR3 totals 15 residues. Germline values: CDR1 SGHDT, CDR2 YYEEEE. The V segment lost 5 bases and the J segment 5 bases; nucleotides outside the gene matches: 10. The chain's CDR3 is CASRRPGQGLYGYTF. In nucleotides, the CDR3 is TGTGCCAGCAGACGGCCGGGACAGGGTTTATATGGCTACACCTTC.

J is TRBJ1-1 and V is TRBV6-5; perhaps TRBD1 as D (5 bases). The CDR3 consists of 15 residues. The germline gives CDR1 MNHEY, CDR2 SVGAGI. Trimming cost V 0 bases and J 4 bases, with 12 bases left between them. In nucleotides, the CDR3 is TGTGCCAGCAGTTACTCGGGGGGGATCGGCACTGAAGCTTTCTTT. Translating gives CASSYSGGIGTEAFF.

CDR3 coding DNA: TGTGCCAGCAGCCCAGACCCTCGGGTTAAGGAGCAGTACTTC. Amino acid sequence: CASSPDPRVKEQYF. The chain employs TRBV6-9 and TRBJ2-7; D not resolved. V was pared by 6 bases and J by 7 bases, with 19 bases between. The CDR3 totals 14 residues. Germline CDR1 reads MNHGY; CDR2 reads SVAAGI.

The V and J genes are TRBV7-9 and TRBJ2-1, with 16 bases fitting TRBD2. Germline V CDR1 and CDR2: SEHNR, FQNEAQ (reference sequence). The CDR3 runs 14 residues. Trimming at V came to 11 bases and at J to 8 bases, leaving 6 bases not matched to a gene. The CDR3 DNA is TGTGCCTGCACGGGACTAGCGGGAGGGGATGAGCAGTTCTTC. It codes for CACTGLAGGDEQFF.